This T cell receptor beta chain was identified during a study of early T cells in non-severe SARS-CoV-2 infection. Study summary: The authors sequenced bulk RNA from unsorted whole blood, leaving chains unpaired.

This clonotype was counted ten times or more. Its antigen is not known. The V gene lost 6 bases and the J gene lost 12 bases, with 12 bases spanning the gap. The CDR3 loop spans 10 amino acids. CDR1 is DFQATT, CDR2 SNEGSKA, per germline (reference sequence). Attached unique molecular identifiers marked individual cDNA molecules. MiXCR was run by TCRdb on the 5' RACE reads, yielding one entry per CDR3 protein. Among some 60,000 distinct CDR3 sequences listed, more than 8.5% were seen once. Study results and caveats: CD4 and private specificities were missed by VDJdb matching, which favored anti-spike CD8 responses.

This receptor was obtained from an adult who was a healthcare worker with PCR-confirmed SARS-CoV-2 infection or an uninfected control (not recorded which). The rearrangement uses TRBV20-1 and TRBJ2-1; D unclear. The sample was whole blood. CDR3 bases: TGCAGTGCCGAGGCCTCCTGGCAGTTCTTC. Protein: CSAEASWQFF.